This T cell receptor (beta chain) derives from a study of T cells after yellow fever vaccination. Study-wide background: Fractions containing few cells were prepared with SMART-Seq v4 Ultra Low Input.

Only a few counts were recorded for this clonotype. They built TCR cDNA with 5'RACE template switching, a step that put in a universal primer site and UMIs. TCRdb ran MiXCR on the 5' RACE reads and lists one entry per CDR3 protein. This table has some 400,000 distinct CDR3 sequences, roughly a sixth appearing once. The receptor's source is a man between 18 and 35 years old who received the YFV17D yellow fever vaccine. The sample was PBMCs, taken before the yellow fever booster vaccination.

The CDR3 region is CAITTGTAYNEQFF. CDR3 DNA: TGTGCCATCACTACCGGGACAGCCTACAATGAGCAGTTCTTC. The chain recombines TRBV6-6 with TRBJ2-1, with 7 bases lining up with TRBD1. The trim removed 10 bases at V and 2 bases at J, leaving 8 bases unmatched. Germline CDR1 reads MNHNY; CDR2 reads SVGAGI (reference sequence). The CDR3 extends over 14 amino acids.